Each of the 13 T cell receptor beta chains below was sequenced from the same sample in a study of cytomegalovirus exposure and HLA in healthy donors (dated by TCRdb to about 2017). Library preparation was by the immunoSEQ multiplex PCR assay. A mixture of 60 forward primers for TCR Vbeta segments and 13 reverse primers for TCR Jbeta segments was used in the multiplex PCR. Held by TCRdb, this immuneACCESS table contains in-frame sequences only and omits some clones. Under half of the omission traces to an unresolved V gene where checked; the cause of the rest is unknown. Recorded for this sample are about 160,000 clones; about 81% of them occurred a single time. The ten largest account for 0.96% of the sample. The specimen sequenced was PBMCs. The receptors shown here come from a girl aged 2 to 10 in good health and CMV-seropositive.

This chain connects TRBV5-4 to TRBJ1-2, with 8 nucleotides matching TRBD1. The CDR3 has 15 residues. CDR1 and CDR2 from the germline V gene are SGHNT and YYREEE (reference sequence). With V trimmed by 0 bases and J by 8 bases, 9 bases remained unmatched. CDR3 bases: TGTGCCAGCAGCTTGGGACAGGGGACAGGTGAGGGCTACACCTTC. This gives the protein CASSLGQGTGEGYTF.

The chain combines TRBV2 with TRBJ2-5, with D possibly TRBD1 on 5 matching bases. In germline, CDR1 is SNHLY, CDR2 FYNNEI. The CDR3 contains 13 residues. V dropped 6 bases and J dropped 2 bases, with 10 bases sitting between them. The CDR3 sequence: CASSGQGQETQYF. For the CDR3, the DNA is TGTGCCAGCAGCGGACAAGGACAAGAGACCCAGTACTTC.

The CDR3 sequence is CASSYSTSQETQYF. The CDR3 bases are TGTGCCAGCAGTTACTCGACAAGTCAAGAGACCCAGTACTTC. The chain is built from TRBV6-6 and TRBJ2-5; no definite D call. This CDR3 is built from 14 residues. The V gene's germline CDR1 is MNHNY and CDR2 SVGAGI (reference sequence). V lost 0 bases, J lost 2 bases, and 7 bases lay in between.

This rearrangement joins TRBV5-4 to TRBJ2-2; 7 nucleotides match TRBD2. The CDR3 is made up of 16 amino acids. Trimming cost V 3 bases and J 8 bases; bases outside gene matches: 13. The germline gives CDR1 SGHNT, CDR2 YYREEE (reference sequence). In DNA form, the CDR3 reads TGTGCCAGCAGCTCAGGACTAGGCCTCCAGGAAGGGGAGCTGTTTTTT. This translates into CASSSGLGLQEGELFF.

V gene TRBV6-1 combines with J gene TRBJ2-1; tentatively, D is TRBD1 (5 bases). Germline V gene sequence: CDR1 MNHNS, CDR2 SASEGT. The CDR3 sequence is 14 residues long. Trimming removed 8 bases at V and 1 base at J, with 12 bases between. CDR3 coding DNA: TGTGCCAGCGGTACAGGAGAGTCCTACAATGAGCAGTTCTTC. It translates to CASGTGESYNEQFF.

The chain carries TRBV7-8 and TRBJ2-3, with TRBD1 matching 7 bases. Per germline, CDR1 SGHVS and CDR2 FQNEAQ. V lost 2 bases to trimming and J lost 2 bases; unmatched junction nucleotides: 10. This CDR3 comprises 17 residues. The chain's CDR3 is CASSLLRDSGNTDTQYF. As DNA, the CDR3 is TGTGCCAGCAGCTTATTAAGGGACAGTGGAAACACAGATACGCAGTATTTT.

The J gene is TRBJ2-7, the V gene TRBV6-5, with 7 bases matching TRBD2. After removal of 3 bases from V and 6 bases from J, the junction contained 2 bases not matched to a gene. Germline-derived CDR1 and CDR2 are MNHEY and SVGAGI. CDR3 length equals 12 residues. The DNA for the CDR3 is TGTGCCAGCAGTTATTGGGGGGGCGAGCAGTACTTC. This translates into CASSYWGGEQYF.

The V and J genes are TRBV15 and TRBJ2-3; 9 nucleotides align to TRBD2. There are 17 residues in the CDR3. V was pared by 3 bases and J by 2 bases, with 9 bases of the junction left unmatched. Germline CDR1 is LNHNV and CDR2 is YYDKDF (reference sequence). The CDR3 DNA follows: TGTGCCACCAGCAGGAAGACTAGCGGACTTTACACAGATACGCAGTATTTT. Translating it yields CATSRKTSGLYTDTQYF.

This clone was seen a single time. This chain links TRBV30 with TRBJ1-3; a possible D gene is TRBD1 (6 bases). From germline, CDR1 is GTSNPN and CDR2 SVGIG (reference sequence). This CDR3 contains 14 residues. V lost 3 bases and J lost 10, with 19 bases in between. The CDR3 DNA is TGTGCCTGGAGCGCTCGAGACGGGACAATGACCATATATTTT. It translates to CAWSARDGTMTIYF.

This clone was counted between two and nine times. This chain uses TRBV14 with TRBJ2-5, with D possibly being TRBD2 (6 bases). The CDR3 contains 15 residues. Between the trimmed V and J ends, which lost 4 bases and 5 bases, there was a span of 17 bases. Germline loops: CDR1 SGHDN, CDR2 FVKESK. The CDR3 loop reads CASSLSRGNRETQYF. The DNA for the CDR3 is TGTGCCAGCAGCCTGAGTCGGGGGAATAGGGAGACCCAGTACTTC. Combining the CDR3 with reference TRBV14 and TRBJ2-5 gives the whole variable domain EAGVTQFPSHSVIEKGQTVTLRCDPISGHDNLYWYRRVMGKEIKFLLHFVKESKQDESGMPNNRFLAERTGGTYSTLKVQPAELEDSGVYFCASSLSRGNRETQYFGPGTRLLVL.

V gene TRBV13 combines with J gene TRBJ2-7, with D possibly TRBD2 on 6 matching bases. Germline lookup yields CDR1 PRHDT and CDR2 FYEKMQ (reference sequence). The V and J ends lost 5 bases and 3 bases respectively, with 11 bases between them. This CDR3 contains 13 residues. The CDR3 nucleotides are TGTGCCAGCAGCCCTTCCGGGAGCTACGAGCAGTACTTC. It codes for CASSPSGSYEQYF.

The CDR3 loop reads CASSPRPQGNTGELFF. DNA of the CDR3: TGTGCCAGCAGCCCCCGTCCCCAGGGCAACACCGGGGAGCTGTTTTTT. This chain joins TRBV11-2 and TRBJ2-2, with D perhaps matching TRBD1 (5 bases). V dropped 5 bases and J dropped 2 bases, with 15 bases sitting between them. Germline CDR1 is SGHAT and CDR2 is FQNNGV. The CDR3 sequence is 16 residues long.

The chain carries TRBV7-8 and TRBJ1-2, with D maybe TRBD1 (6 bases). This CDR3 is 13 amino acids long. Trimming shortened V by 3 bases and J by 6 bases, and 11 bases separated the two germline ends. Germline V gene data show CDR1 as SGHVS and CDR2 as FQNEAQ. The CDR3: CASSLGGRDGYTF. The CDR3 region has the DNA TGTGCCAGCAGCTTGGGGGGGCGGGATGGCTACACCTTC.